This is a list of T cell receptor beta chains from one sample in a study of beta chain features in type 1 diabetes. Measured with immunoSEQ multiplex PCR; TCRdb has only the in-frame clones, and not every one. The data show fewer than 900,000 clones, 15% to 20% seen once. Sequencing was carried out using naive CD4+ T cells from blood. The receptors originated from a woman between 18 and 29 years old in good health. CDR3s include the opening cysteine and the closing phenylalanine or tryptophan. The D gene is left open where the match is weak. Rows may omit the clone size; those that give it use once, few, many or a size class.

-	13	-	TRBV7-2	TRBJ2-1	TGTGCCAGCAGCTTAGACAGGAGGGATGAGCAGTTCTTC	CASSLDRRDEQFF
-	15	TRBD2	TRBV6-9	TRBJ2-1	TGTGCCAGCAGTTCAACTAGCGGAGAGGATAATGAGCAGTTCTTC	CASSSTSGEDNEQFF
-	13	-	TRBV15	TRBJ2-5	TGTGCCACCAGCAGCGGTCAGGGAGAGACCCAGTACTTC	CATSSGQGETQYF
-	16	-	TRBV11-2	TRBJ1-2	TGTGCCAGCAGCTTGGGCTGGACCGGGTCTAACTATGGCTACACCTTC	CASSLGWTGSNYGYTF
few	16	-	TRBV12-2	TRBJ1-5	TGTGCAAGTCGCTTAACAGGGAGTAGTTGGGATCAGCCCCAGCATTTT	CASRLTGSSWDQPQHF
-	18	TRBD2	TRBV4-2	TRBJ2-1	TGTGCCAGCAGCCAAGAAGTGACTAGCGGGAGGTGGGCCAATGAGCAGTTCTTC	CASSQEVTSGRWANEQFF
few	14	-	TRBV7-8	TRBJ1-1	TGTGCCAGCAGCTCTAGCGTCATGAACACTGAAGCTTTCTTT	CASSSSVMNTEAFF
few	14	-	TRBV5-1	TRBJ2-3	TGCGCCAGCAGCATGGGACTTTCCACAGATACGCAGTATTTT	CASSMGLSTDTQYF
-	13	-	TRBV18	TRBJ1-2	TGTGCCAGCTCACCGGACAAAGTCTATGGCTACACCTTC	CASSPDKVYGYTF
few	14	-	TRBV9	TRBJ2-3	TGTGCCAGCAGCCCAACGGGTAGCACAGATACGCAGTATTTT	CASSPTGSTDTQYF
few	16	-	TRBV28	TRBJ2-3	TGTGCCAGCAAGCGGGCTGGCATTGGGCGCACAGATACGCAGTATTTT	CASKRAGIGRTDTQYF
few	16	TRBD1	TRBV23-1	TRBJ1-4	TGCGCCAGCAGTCCTCGAAGGGACAGGGGTTATGAAAAACTGTTTTTT	CASSPRRDRGYEKLFF
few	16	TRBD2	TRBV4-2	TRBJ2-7	TGTGCCAGCAGCCACACCCGAGGACTAGCGTTGGGAGAGCAGTACTTC	CASSHTRGLALGEQYF
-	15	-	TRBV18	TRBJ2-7	TGTGCCAGCTCACCCCCCGTTGGGAATCGATACGAGCAGTACTTC	CASSPPVGNRYEQYF
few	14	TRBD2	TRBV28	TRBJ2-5	TGTGCCAGCAGTTTGGTAGCGGGAAGGGAGACCCAGTACTTC	CASSLVAGRETQYF
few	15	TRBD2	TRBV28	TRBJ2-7	TGTGCCAGCAGTTTATTAGGCCGGGAGGGCTACGAGCAGTACTTC	CASSLLGREGYEQYF
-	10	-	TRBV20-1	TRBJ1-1	TGCAGTGCTTTGAACACTGAAGCTTTCTTT	CSALNTEAFF
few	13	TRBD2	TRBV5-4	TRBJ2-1	TGTGCCAGCAATAAGCGGGAGGGGAATGAGCAGTTCTTC	CASNKREGNEQFF
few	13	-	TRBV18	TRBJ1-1	TGTGCCAGCTCACCAGGGACTTCCACTGAAGCTTTCTTT	CASSPGTSTEAFF
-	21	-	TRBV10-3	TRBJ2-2	TGTGCCATCAGTGAGTCGAGGATCTTGGCTCCGGGCGGGACGACTACCGGGGAGCTGTTTTTT	CAISESRILAPGGTTTGELFF
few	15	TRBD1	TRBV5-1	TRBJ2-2	TGCGCCAGCACCCAGGACAGGGGTAACACCGGGGAGCTGTTTTTT	CASTQDRGNTGELFF
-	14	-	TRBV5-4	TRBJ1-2	TGTGCCAGCAGGCTAGAAACAGGGCCCTATGGCTACACCTTC	CASRLETGPYGYTF
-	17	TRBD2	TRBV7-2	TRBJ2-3	TGTGCCAGCAGCTTATTCGTACTAGCGGGAGTTTCAGATACGCAGTATTTT	CASSLFVLAGVSDTQYF
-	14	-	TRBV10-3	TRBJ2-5	TGTGCCATCAGTCGAACAGGACAGCAAGAGACCCAGTACTTC	CAISRTGQQETQYF
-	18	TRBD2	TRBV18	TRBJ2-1	TGTACCAGCTCACCAGACCGCCCGGGACTAGCGGAATACAATGAGCAGTTCTTC	CTSSPDRPGLAEYNEQFF
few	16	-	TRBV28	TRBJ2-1	TGTGCCAGCAGTCCTGGCGGCCAGGGGACCTACAATGAGCAGTTCTTC	CASSPGGQGTYNEQFF